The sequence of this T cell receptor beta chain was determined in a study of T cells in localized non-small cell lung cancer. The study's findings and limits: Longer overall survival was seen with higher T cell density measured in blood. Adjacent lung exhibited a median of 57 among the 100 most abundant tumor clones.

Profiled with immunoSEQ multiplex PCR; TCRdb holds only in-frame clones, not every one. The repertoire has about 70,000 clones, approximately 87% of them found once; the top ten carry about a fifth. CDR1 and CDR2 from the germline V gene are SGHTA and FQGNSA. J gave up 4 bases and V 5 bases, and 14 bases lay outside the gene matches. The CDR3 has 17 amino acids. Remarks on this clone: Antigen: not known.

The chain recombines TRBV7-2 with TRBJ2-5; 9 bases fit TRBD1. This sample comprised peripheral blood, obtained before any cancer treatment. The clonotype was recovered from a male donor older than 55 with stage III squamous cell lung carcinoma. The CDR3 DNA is TGTGCCAGCAGCGTCACAACAGGGGGCGCCATGAGAGAGACCCAGTACTTC. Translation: CASSVTTGGAMRETQYF.